This TCR beta chain emerged from a study of blood T cell repertoires in COVID-19. At the level of the study: Acute and convalescent COVID-19 specimens originated in the United States, Italy and Spain.

This CDR3 has 17 residues. The germline gives CDR1 SGHDT, CDR2 YYEEEE. V was trimmed by 0 bases and J by 7 bases, leaving 20 bases between them. The repertoire was sequenced with immunoSEQ multiplex PCR; TCRdb's copy has only in-frame clones and lacks some. There are about 170,000 clones in the sample; 88% occur only once, and 2% to 2.5% lies in the top ten. The sequence was collected from a man aged 50-60 years who had recovered from COVID-19. The material sequenced was peripheral blood. The V gene is TRBV5-6, the J gene TRBJ1-5, with D possibly being TRBD1 (6 bases). CDR3 amino acids: CASSLAGGAAVGQPQHF. For the CDR3, the DNA is TGTGCCAGCAGCTTGGCGGGGGGCGCAGCGGTCGGACAGCCCCAGCATTTT.